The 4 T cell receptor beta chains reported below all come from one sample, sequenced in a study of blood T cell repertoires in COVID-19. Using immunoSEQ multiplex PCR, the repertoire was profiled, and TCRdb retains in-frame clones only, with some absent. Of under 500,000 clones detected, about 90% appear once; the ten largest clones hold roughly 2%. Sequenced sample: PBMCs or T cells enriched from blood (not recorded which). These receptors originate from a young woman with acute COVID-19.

The CDR3 sequence is CASSPGTGGAIYEQYF. The DNA for the CDR3 is TGTGCCAGCAGCCCCGGGACAGGGGGCGCGATTTACGAGCAGTACTTC. The rearrangement joins TRBV25-1 to TRBJ2-7; TRBD1 matches at 12 bases. J gave up 4 bases and V 6 bases, and 10 bases lay outside the gene matches. The germline V gene has CDR1 MGHDK and CDR2 SYGVNS. The CDR3 spans 16 residues.

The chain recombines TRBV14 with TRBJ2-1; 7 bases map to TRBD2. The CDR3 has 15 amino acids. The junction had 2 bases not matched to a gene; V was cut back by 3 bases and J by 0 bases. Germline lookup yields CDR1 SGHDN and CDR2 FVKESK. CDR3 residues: CASSHGLVSYNEQFF. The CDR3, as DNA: TGTGCCAGCAGCCATGGACTAGTCTCCTACAATGAGCAGTTCTTC. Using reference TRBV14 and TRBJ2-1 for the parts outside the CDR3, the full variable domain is EAGVTQFPSHSVIEKGQTVTLRCDPISGHDNLYWYRRVMGKEIKFLLHFVKESKQDESGMPNNRFLAERTGGTYSTLKVQPAELEDSGVYFCASSHGLVSYNEQFFGPGTRLTVL.

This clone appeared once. CDR3 residues: CASTQNGGGRISTYEQYF. In DNA, the CDR3 is TGTGCCAGCACCCAAAATGGGGGCGGACGTATAAGCACCTACGAGCAGTACTTC. The chain uses TRBV7-8 and TRBJ2-7, with D possibly being TRBD1 (6 bases). The germline CDR1 and CDR2 sequences are SGHVS and FQNEAQ. CDR3 length: 18 residues. The V end was cut by 7 bases, the J end by 2 bases, with 27 bases between.

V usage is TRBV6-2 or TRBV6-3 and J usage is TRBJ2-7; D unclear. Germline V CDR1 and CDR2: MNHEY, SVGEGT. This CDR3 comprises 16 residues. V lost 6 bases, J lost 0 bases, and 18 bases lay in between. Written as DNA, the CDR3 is TGTGCCAGCAGCCCCCGAATACGAGCGTACTCCTACGAGCAGTACTTC. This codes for CASSPRIRAYSYEQYF.